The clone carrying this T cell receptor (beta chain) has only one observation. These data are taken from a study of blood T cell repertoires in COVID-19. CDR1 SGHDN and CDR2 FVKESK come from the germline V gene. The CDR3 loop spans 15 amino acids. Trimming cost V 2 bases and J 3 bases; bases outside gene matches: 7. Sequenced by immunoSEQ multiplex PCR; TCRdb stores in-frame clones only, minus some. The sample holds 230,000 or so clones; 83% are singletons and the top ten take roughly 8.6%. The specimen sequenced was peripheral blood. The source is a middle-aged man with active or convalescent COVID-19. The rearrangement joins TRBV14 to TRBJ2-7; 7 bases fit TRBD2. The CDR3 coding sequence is TGTGCCAGCAGCCAAAATTACGGGGGGAGCTACGAGCAGTACTTC. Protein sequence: CASSQNYGGSYEQYF. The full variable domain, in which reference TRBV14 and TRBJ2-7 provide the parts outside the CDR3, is EAGVTQFPSHSVIEKGQTVTLRCDPISGHDNLYWYRRVMGKEIKFLLHFVKESKQDESGMPNNRFLAERTGGTYSTLKVQPAELEDSGVYFCASSQNYGGSYEQYFGPGTRLTVT.